The 23 T cell receptor beta chains presented below share a single source sample, sequenced in a study of blood T cell repertoires in COVID-19. The assay was immunoSEQ multiplex PCR, and TCRdb's table has in-frame clones only and misses some. The sample has about 83,000 clones; more than 75% are singletons. Sequenced: peripheral blood. Receptors were obtained from a woman older than 75 with active or convalescent COVID-19.

The chain employs TRBV5-1 and TRBJ2-1, with D hard to call. Germline CDR1 and CDR2: SGHRS and YFSETQ. The ends were cut back, 4 bases at V and 0 bases at J, with 11 bases in the middle. The CDR3 loop spans 15 amino acids. The CDR3 loop reads CASSVTRSSYNEQFF. In nucleotides, the CDR3 is TGCGCCAGCAGCGTGACTCGGAGCTCCTACAATGAGCAGTTCTTC.

This rearrangement joins TRBV29-1 to TRBJ1-2, with TRBD1 identical over 8 bases. J gave up 2 bases and V 3 bases, and 11 bases lay outside the gene matches. The CDR3 loop spans 16 amino acids. From germline, CDR1 is SQVTM and CDR2 ANQGSEA. CDR3 region: CSVDGGSTGENYGYTF. The CDR3 region has the DNA TGCAGCGTTGACGGAGGATCGACAGGGGAGAACTATGGCTACACCTTC. The complete variable domain, with remaining parts taken from reference TRBV29-1 and TRBJ1-2, reads SAVISQKPSRDICQRGTSLTIQCQVDSQVTMMFWYRQQPGQSLTLIATANQGSEATYESGFVIDKFPISRPNLTFSTLTVSNMSPEDSSIYLCSVDGGSTGENYGYTFGSGTRLTVV.

The chain has TRBV11-2 and TRBJ2-3, with D tentatively TRBD2 (6 bases). The germline gives CDR1 SGHAT, CDR2 FQNNGV. Trimming took off 1 base at V and 2 bases at J, with 10 bases between the two ends. The CDR3 runs to 15 residues. CDR3 in DNA: TGTGCCAGCAGCTTAGTGGCGGGGATCACAGATACGCAGTATTTT. It yields the protein CASSLVAGITDTQYF.

The chain uses TRBV30 and TRBJ1-3; unclear D gene. This CDR3 has 16 residues. V lost 0 bases, J lost 4 bases, and 16 bases lay in between. The V gene's germline CDR1 is GTSNPN and CDR2 SVGIG (reference sequence). The CDR3 DNA reads as TGTGCCTGGAGTGTACCCATTCTGCGCCTAGGAAACACCATATATTTT. It translates to CAWSVPILRLGNTIYF.

The chain uses TRBV4-3 and TRBJ2-3; weak D call: TRBD2 (7 bases). Germline lookup yields CDR1 LGHNA and CDR2 YSLEER. V was pared by 0 bases and J by 1 base, with 11 bases between. The CDR3 is 16 amino acids. This CDR3 is CASSQEGGARTDTQYF. The CDR3 DNA sequence: TGCGCCAGCAGCCAAGAAGGGGGGGCCCGCACAGATACGCAGTATTTT.

CDR3 protein: CASSTGYETQYF. CDR3 coding DNA: TGTGCCAGCAGTACAGGGTACGAGACCCAGTACTTC. V is TRBV2 and J is TRBJ2-5; D possibly corresponds to TRBD1 (6 bases). This CDR3 is 12 amino acids long. Germline CDR1 is SNHLY and CDR2 is FYNNEI. Deletions cut 5 bases from V and 5 bases from J, with 9 bases between.

V is TRBV7-9 and J is TRBJ2-7; 9 bases are a match to TRBD1. Germline loops: CDR1 SEHNR, CDR2 FQNEAQ (reference sequence). V lost 3 bases to trimming and J lost 3 bases; unmatched junction nucleotides: 0. This CDR3 spans 13 amino acids. The CDR3 nucleotides are TGTGCCAGCAGCTTGGACAGGGGCTACGAGCAGTACTTC. This gives the protein CASSLDRGYEQYF.

A few counts support this clone. The CDR3, as DNA: TGTGCCAGTAGTATTCCGGGACAGGGGGCGTCTAATGAAAAACTGTTTTTT. This encodes CASSIPGQGASNEKLFF. The chain has TRBV19 and TRBJ1-4, with 12 bases lining up with TRBD1. This CDR3 has 17 amino acids. Germline V CDR1 and CDR2: LNHDA, SQIVND (reference sequence). With 3 bases clipped from V and 3 bases from J, the junction kept 5 bases outside the gene matches.

V gene TRBV24-1 combines with J gene TRBJ2-3, with D maybe TRBD1 (5 bases). V was clipped by 5 bases and J by 4 bases, with 21 bases between them. Looked up from germline, CDR1 is KGHDR and CDR2 is SFDVKD. The CDR3 covers 17 residues. In nucleotides, the CDR3 is TGTGCCACCAGTGCCCTGAGCACAGGTGGGTTCGCAGATACGCAGTATTTT. It is translated as CATSALSTGGFADTQYF.

This clone has a single count. The chain uses TRBV30 and TRBJ1-6, with D maybe TRBD1 (5 bases). CDR1 is GTSNPN and CDR2 is SVGIG in the germline V gene (reference sequence). The CDR3 has 20 residues. Trimming took 3 bases from V and 3 from J, leaving 27 bases between them. The CDR3 DNA sequence: TGTGCCTGGAGGGGAACTCCGACAGAGCCCCTCCGTAACTATAATTCACCCCTCCACTTT. Protein: CAWRGTPTEPLRNYNSPLHF.

V gene TRBV7-9 combines with J gene TRBJ1-6; D is unresolved. Trimming left V 4 bases short and J 9 bases short, with 13 bases between. Per germline, CDR1 SEHNR and CDR2 FQNEAQ (reference sequence). This CDR3 is built from 14 residues. For the CDR3, the DNA is TGTGCCAGCAGCTCTGGAGCGTTGGGTTCACCCCTCCACTTT. It specifies CASSSGALGSPLHF.

The chain combines TRBV13 with TRBJ2-3; possible D gene TRBD2, 5 bases. V was pared by 0 bases and J by 4 bases, with 17 bases between. The germline CDR1 and CDR2 sequences are PRHDT and FYEKMQ (reference sequence). The CDR3 covers 17 residues. CDR3 sequence: CASSLGGRTPHADTQYF. The CDR3 region has the DNA TGTGCCAGCAGCTTAGGCGGGCGGACTCCCCACGCAGATACGCAGTATTTT. Based on the CDR3 plus reference TRBV13 and TRBJ2-3, the full variable domain is AAGVIQSPRHLIKEKRETATLKCYPIPRHDTVYWYQQGPGQDPQFLISFYEKMQSDKGSIPDRFSAQQFSDYHSELNMSSLELGDSALYFCASSLGGRTPHADTQYFGPGTRLTVL.

This clone was observed once. This rearrangement joins TRBV10-3 to TRBJ1-1; perhaps TRBD1 as D (6 bases). V was shortened by 3 bases and J by 11 bases, with 22 bases between the two germline ends. The germline V gene has CDR1 ENHRY and CDR2 SYGVKD. The CDR3 runs 15 residues. The CDR3 DNA reads TGTGCCATCAGTGACACAGGGTCCGCCGATACGGGGGCTTTCTTT. The encoded protein is CAISDTGSADTGAFF.

The V and J genes are TRBV30 and TRBJ2-2, with D perhaps matching TRBD2 (7 bases). CDR1 and CDR2 (germline): GTSNPN, SVGIG (reference sequence). The CDR3 covers 15 residues. V was shortened by 0 bases and J by 5 bases, with 13 bases between the two germline ends. The DNA for the CDR3 is TGTGCCTGGAGTGTGACGGGGGGCGTTACCGGGGAGCTGTTTTTT. Encoded protein: CAWSVTGGVTGELFF.

The gene calls are TRBV20-1 and TRBJ2-7; D is ambiguous. The CDR3 is made up of 12 amino acids. V lost 3 bases and J 9 bases, leaving 15 bases between the germline ends. The germline CDR1 and CDR2 sequences are DFQATT and SNEGSKA (reference sequence). The CDR3, as DNA: TGCAGTGCTAGTTCGTATATGATGCGGCAGTACTTC. It yields the protein CSASSYMMRQYF.

The V gene is TRBV11-2, the J gene TRBJ2-7; TRBD1 might be the D (6 bases). V shed 5 bases and J shed 6 bases, with 17 bases lying between them. Germline V CDR1 and CDR2: SGHAT, FQNNGV. The CDR3 contains 14 residues. The CDR3 coding sequence is TGTGCCAGCAGCCCACAGGGAATCCGCTCCGAGCAGTACTTC. Translated, it gives CASSPQGIRSEQYF.

As DNA, the CDR3 is TGCGCCAGCAGGGGGCTATCCTACGAGCAGTACTTC. Protein: CASRGLSYEQYF. The genes are TRBV5-1 and TRBJ2-7; D possibly corresponds to TRBD1 (5 bases). The CDR3 consists of 12 residues. V lost 5 bases and J 1 base, leaving 7 bases between the germline ends. The germline V gene has CDR1 SGHRS and CDR2 YFSETQ.

The chain links TRBV4-3 to TRBJ2-5, with 8 positions matching TRBD2. The V segment lost 4 bases and the J segment 3 bases; nucleotides outside the gene matches: 4. In germline, CDR1 is LGHNA, CDR2 YSLEER. CDR3 length equals 14 residues. The CDR3 protein is CASSRALAEETQYF. CDR3 nucleotide sequence: TGCGCCAGCAGCCGAGCACTAGCGGAAGAGACCCAGTACTTC.

The V gene is TRBV19, the J gene TRBJ1-1; TRBD1 aligns across 7 bases. V trimming: 4 bases; J trimming: 5 bases; junction bases outside the gene matches: 7. The germline CDR1 and CDR2 sequences are LNHDA and SQIVND (reference sequence). The CDR3 covers 14 residues. As DNA, the CDR3 is TGTGCCAGTAGTACCCGGGACAGTGAAACTGAAGCTTTCTTT. Translated: CASSTRDSETEAFF.

The rearrangement joins TRBV29-1 to TRBJ2-5; 9 bases align to TRBD1. This CDR3 is 14 amino acids long. Germline V CDR1 and CDR2: SQVTM, ANQGSEA. V was pared by 2 bases and J by 5 bases, with 6 bases of the junction left unmatched. The CDR3 protein is CSVETGTGLETQYF. The CDR3 DNA follows: TGCAGCGTTGAAACCGGGACAGGGTTGGAGACCCAGTACTTC.

The genes are TRBV6-5 and TRBJ2-7; 10 nucleotides line up with TRBD2. The CDR3 extends over 15 amino acids. The trim removed 0 bases at V and 2 bases at J, leaving 1 base unmatched. The germline CDR1 and CDR2 sequences are MNHEY and SVGAGI. DNA of the CDR3: TGTGCCAGCAGTTACTCCAGCGGGGGGGCCTACGAGCAGTACTTC. It is translated as CASSYSSGGAYEQYF.

This chain connects TRBV9 to TRBJ1-6; 10 positions agree with TRBD1. Germline assignment: CDR1 SGDLS and CDR2 YYNGEE. Losses at the gene ends were 4 bases for V and 7 bases for J; bases not matched to a gene: 2. The CDR3 is 14 residues long. As DNA, the CDR3 is TGTGCCAGCAGCACGGGACAGGGGAATTCACCCCTCCACTTT. Its translation: CASSTGQGNSPLHF.

The genes are TRBV9 and TRBJ1-2; D remains ambiguous. The CDR3 consists of 14 residues. V lost 4 bases and J lost 8, with 18 bases in between. Germline V gives CDR1 SGDLS, CDR2 YYNGEE. CDR3 region: CASSIYPTEQGYTF. CDR3 coding DNA: TGTGCCAGCAGCATATATCCGACGGAGCAAGGCTACACCTTC. Together with reference TRBV9 and TRBJ1-2, the CDR3 gives the full variable domain: DSGVTQTPKHLITATGQRVTLRCSPRSGDLSVYWYQQSLDQGLQFLIQYYNGEERAKGNILERFSAQQFPDLHSELNLSSLELGDSALYFCASSIYPTEQGYTFGSGTRLTVV.